A selection of T cell receptor beta chains follows, all from one sample in a study of cytomegalovirus exposure and HLA in healthy donors. The method was immunoSEQ multiplex PCR; TCRdb's version includes in-frame clones alone and lacks a portion of them. The repertoire holds approximately 39,000 clones, with roughly three quarters as singletons. The sample consisted of PBMCs. The receptors originated from a man under 40 in good health and CMV-seronegative. CDR3s include the opening cysteine and the closing phenylalanine or tryptophan. A D gene is named only where the DNA matches it firmly. Some rows have no size entry. The others give once, few or many, or a class for an expanded clone.

size,J,V,D,DNA,CDR3
.,TRBJ2-3,TRBV4-1,TRBD2,TGCGCCAGCAGCCAAGGGATAGCGGGAGACACAGATACGCAGTATTTT,CASSQGIAGDTDTQYF
once,TRBJ2-3,TRBV5-4,TRBD2,TGTGCCAGCAGCTTGGCCCTGGGCGGGGGGGCGTCAGATACGCAGTATTTT,CASSLALGGGASDTQYF
.,TRBJ2-2,TRBV10-3,.,TGTGCCATCAGTGATTCCAGGGTCGGCACCGGGGAGCTGTTTTTT,CAISDSRVGTGELFF
.,TRBJ1-3,TRBV7-8,.,TGTGCCAGCAGCTTACTAGGGGCGAACTCTGGAAACACCATATATTTT,CASSLLGANSGNTIYF
.,TRBJ2-7,TRBV29-1,.,TGCAGCGTTGTTTCGCGGTCCTACGAGCAGTACTTC,CSVVSRSYEQYF
.,TRBJ2-7,TRBV7-6,TRBD2,TGTGCCAGCAGCCCTCCCCGGGGGGTCTCCTACGAGCAGTACTTC,CASSPPRGVSYEQYF
few,TRBJ1-1,TRBV5-1,.,TGCGCCAGCAGCTACTCAAGTGGGAGCACTGAAGCTTTCTTT,CASSYSSGSTEAFF
medium-sized,TRBJ1-1,TRBV5-1,TRBD1,TGCGCCAGCAGTTCGGGACAGCTTGAAGCTTTCTTT,CASSSGQLEAFF
.,TRBJ1-1,TRBV9,.,TGTGCCAGCAGCGCCTGGGGGGGGCAAGACACTGAAGCTTTCTTT,CASSAWGGQDTEAFF
.,TRBJ2-7,TRBV6-5,.,TGTGCCAGCAGTTACCCAGGGGCGACCTACGAGCAGTACTTC,CASSYPGATYEQYF
.,TRBJ1-6,TRBV4-3,TRBD1,TGCGCCAGCAGCAACGACAGGGTGATGGCTTCACCCCTCCACTTT,CASSNDRVMASPLHF
.,TRBJ1-2,TRBV27,.,TGTGCCAGCAGGGGCAGGTTCTATGGCTACACCTTC,CASRGRFYGYTF
few,TRBJ2-1,TRBV5-8,TRBD2,TGTGCCAGCATCGGAGCGGGGGGTAAGAATGAGCAGTTCTTC,CASIGAGGKNEQFF
.,TRBJ2-7,TRBV23-1,.,TGCGCCAGCACCTCGGAGGGTAGCGGCACAAGTTGGCAGTACTTC,CASTSEGSGTSWQYF
.,TRBJ2-7,TRBV11-2,TRBD2,TGTGCCAGCTCCCCCGTGCGGGGGACGGATTCCTACGAGCAGTACTTC,CASSPVRGTDSYEQYF
few,TRBJ1-1,TRBV25-1,.,TGTGCCAGCAGTCCCCAGGGTCGCGGCACTGAAGCTTTCTTT,CASSPQGRGTEAFF
.,TRBJ1-6,TRBV19,.,TGTGCCAGTAGTATTTTTGGCAGGGTGGATTCACCCCTCCACTTT,CASSIFGRVDSPLHF
.,TRBJ1-2,TRBV15,.,TGTGCCACCAGCAGGGAGATAGGTTTGACCTATGGCTACACCTTC,CATSREIGLTYGYTF
.,TRBJ2-2,TRBV10-2,.,TGCGCCAGCACACTAGCGAACACCGGGGAGCTGTTTTTT,CASTLANTGELFF
.,TRBJ2-5,TRBV29-1,TRBD2,TGCAGCACAAGGAGGACTAGCGATGAAGAGACCCAGTACTTC,CSTRRTSDEETQYF